The 12 T cell receptor beta chains presented below share a single source sample, sequenced in a study of blood T cells in healthy people across ages. Next came a second PCR, run for roughly 7 to 12 cycles, which used a sample-barcoded 5' primer along with a J-beta primer mix. In TCRdb, the 5' RACE reads were re-called with MiXCR into one record per CDR3 protein. The table includes 1.2 million to 1.5 million distinct CDR3 sequences, around 42% detected once. The sequencing input was blood. The receptors here all came from a woman aged 18-35 years in good health.

This chain connects TRBV20-1 to TRBJ2-1, with 9 bases aligning to TRBD2. Germline assignment: CDR1 DFQATT and CDR2 SNEGSKA (reference sequence). The CDR3 is 12 amino acids. The CDR3 region has the DNA TGCGGTACGACTAGCGGATACAATGAGCAGTTCTTC. Protein sequence: CGTTSGYNEQFF.

J is TRBJ1-1 and V is TRBV5-1, with a weak D call TRBD1 (6 bases). This CDR3 contains 14 residues. The germline gives CDR1 SGHRS, CDR2 YFSETQ. V lost 7 bases to trimming and J lost 0 bases, with 13 bases between them. This CDR3 is CASGPTGMNTEAFF. The CDR3 DNA follows: TGCGCCAGCGGACCTACAGGGATGAACACTGAAGCTTTCTTT.

The rearrangement links TRBV5-1 to TRBJ2-7, with D tentatively TRBD1 (6 bases). The CDR3 loop spans 14 amino acids. The V end lost 3 bases, the J end lost 0 bases, and 10 bases lay between the germline ends. Germline V gives CDR1 SGHRS, CDR2 YFSETQ. The DNA of the CDR3 is TGCGCCAGCAGCTCCGACAGGAGCTCCTACGAGCAGTACTTC. Residues: CASSSDRSSYEQYF.

This chain links TRBV20-1 with TRBJ2-7; tentative D call: TRBD2 (6 bases). The J call is uncertain, as TRBJ2-5 better fits the DNA end. Germline values: CDR1 DFQATT, CDR2 SNEGSKA (reference sequence). CDR3 length equals 15 residues. In DNA form, the CDR3 reads TGCAGTGCTAGAGATCGTACCCCCGGAGGGGAGACCCAGTACTTC. Its protein product is CSARDRTPGGETQYF.

The chain links TRBV2 to TRBJ2-2; no clear D. Trimming took off 7 bases at V and 1 base at J, with 7 bases between the two ends. The CDR3 loop spans 13 amino acids. CDR1 SNHLY and CDR2 FYNNEI come from the germline V gene. In nucleotides, the CDR3 is TGTGCCAGCACCTTGTTGAACACCGGGGAGCTGTTTTTT. It specifies CASTLLNTGELFF.

About this clonotype itself: The junction departs from the called germline gene at one end, perhaps through a read error. The V call is TRBV12-3 or TRBV12-4, the J call TRBJ1-5, with D possibly TRBD1 on 6 matching bases. CDR3 size: 17 residues. CDR3: CASSPNTGRDSNQPQHF. CDR3 in DNA: TGCGCCAGCAGCCCGAATACAGGGAGGGATAGCAATCAGCCCCAGCATTTT.

The genes are TRBV7-9 and TRBJ2-1; D unresolved. This CDR3 has 14 amino acids. V dropped 2 bases and J dropped 6 bases, with 11 bases sitting between them. Germline values: CDR1 SEHNR, CDR2 FQNEAQ (reference sequence). Written as DNA, the CDR3 is TGTGCCAGCAGCTTACAAGGTAGCTCCAATGAGCAGTTCTTC. Amino acid sequence: CASSLQGSSNEQFF.

The CDR3 spells CASAYTGTGGTEAFF. The DNA of the CDR3 is TGCGCCAGCGCCTATACTGGGACAGGGGGCACTGAAGCTTTCTTT. This chain uses TRBV5-1 with TRBJ1-1, with 11 bases that match TRBD1. The germline V gene encodes CDR1 SGHRS and CDR2 YFSETQ. The CDR3 totals 15 residues. V lost 7 bases to trimming and J lost 4 bases; unmatched junction nucleotides: 9. The full variable domain, its missing parts supplied by reference TRBV5-1 and TRBJ1-1, is KAGVTQTPRYLIKTRGQQVTLSCSPISGHRSVSWYQQTPGQGLQFLFEYFSETQRNKGNFPGRFSGRQFSNSRSEMNVSTLELGDSALYLCASAYTGTGGTEAFFGQGTRLTVV.

This clonotype was counted ten times or more. CDR3 in DNA: TGTGCCAGCAGTCCCAGGTTTAGCTCCTACGAGCAGTACTTC. Its protein is CASSPRFSSYEQYF. The gene calls are TRBV12-3 or TRBV12-4 and TRBJ2-7; D remains ambiguous. Deletions cut 5 bases from V and 0 bases from J, with 11 bases between. The CDR3 totals 14 residues.

The chain couples TRBV7-6 to TRBJ1-1, with D unclear. This CDR3 has 16 residues. The V end lost 6 bases, the J end lost 3 bases, and 20 bases lay between the germline ends. CDR1 is SGHVS and CDR2 is FNYEAQ in the germline V gene. The CDR3 DNA follows: TGTGCCAGCAGTCTATTAAGGGTCGAGGTTGACACTGAAGCTTTCTTT. Translated: CASSLLRVEVDTEAFF.

The table lists this clonotype with a few counts. This sequence joins TRBV7-9 and TRBJ2-5; 8 nucleotides match TRBD1. V shed 5 bases, J shed 1 base, and the junction held 9 bases outside the gene matches. CDR1 is SEHNR and CDR2 is FQNEAQ in the germline V gene (reference sequence). This CDR3 comprises 16 residues. The CDR3: CASSPQTGAIQETQYF. The DNA for the CDR3 is TGTGCCAGCAGCCCACAGACAGGGGCCATCCAAGAGACCCAGTACTTC.

This clonotype appeared a few times. The rearrangement joins TRBV5-1 to TRBJ2-7; D possibly corresponds to TRBD1 (6 bases). Looked up from germline, CDR1 is SGHRS and CDR2 is YFSETQ. Trimming stripped 1 base from V and 3 bases from J, with 35 bases between. The CDR3 has 22 amino acids. The CDR3 nucleotides read TGCGCCAGCAGCTTGTCCCATTTGTTGGACAGTCGAGGAAGTGGCGCTTTCTACGAGCAGTACTTC. Translated, it gives CASSLSHLLDSRGSGAFYEQYF.